This T cell receptor (beta chain) comes out of a study of response to subunit inactivated influenza vaccine. Findings and caveats of the study: After each seasonal influenza vaccination, few new T cells are recruited, the authors suggested.

In its sample, this clonotype was seen a few times. Its antigen remains unidentified. MiXCR, applied by TCRdb to the RT-PCR reads, yields one record per CDR3 protein. The table includes about 500,000 distinct CDR3 sequences, 15% to 20% detected once. The CDR3 covers 14 residues. The V and J ends lost 5 bases and 6 bases respectively, with 14 bases between them. Germline CDR1 is KGHDR and CDR2 is SFDVKD. The V gene is TRBV24-1, the J gene TRBJ2-3; unclear D gene. This clonotype originated in a man between 50 and 75 years old who received an inactivated influenza vaccine. Sequences were derived from CD4+ T cells sorted from PBMCs, sampled around 25 months after vaccination. The chain's CDR3 is CATSAEGLGDTQYF. In DNA, the CDR3 is TGTGCCACCAGTGCGGAAGGTCTGGGGGATACGCAGTATTTT.